This T cell receptor (beta chain) comes out of a study of PD-1 blockade in classical Hodgkin lymphoma (dated by TCRdb to 2020 to 2022). Some background on the complete study: To define a peripheral blood immune signature of response to PD-1 blockade in classical Hodgkin lymphoma, the study combined TCR beta sequencing with CyTOF.

Relative to germline, V is 2 bases shorter and J is 0 bases shorter, with 3 bases between their ends. Spanning cysteine to phenylalanine, the CDR3 consists of 13 amino acids. Just the 39-base CDR3 DNA is kept, in frame starting at base 1. The germline V gene yields KGHSH for CDR1 and LQKENI for CDR2. With respect to this clone: Its antigen is still unknown. No base qualities exist here, and no much larger clone lies one base off it.

The Qiagen DNeasy kit was used to extract genomic DNA from unsorted PBMCs and from the negatively selected CD4+ and CD8+ fractions. Amplification of TCR beta CDR3 regions was done by immunoSEQ multiplex PCR with primers that anneal to V and J segments. A synthetic immune receptor repertoire was used to minimize amplification bias, and any remaining bias was removed computationally after sequencing. The published analysis was carried out like this. Repertoire diversity was quantified as the Shannon entropy index using custom Python scripts. Unsorted, CD4+ and CD8+ repertoires were examined separately, except in combined analyses, for which CD4+ and CD8+ sequences were merged in silico. The immuneACCESS repertoire file appears here via TCRdb, limited to in-frame rearrangements. These files lack a portion of the clones; in checked studies, under half of the deficit traces to unresolved V genes, and the cause of the others is not known. The V and J calls and clone size were taken over from that table, and D and trimming were inferred from the DNA. The sample data list about 15,000 clones, and around 84% of these were observed just once. Around 0.86% of the sample is held by the ten biggest clonotypes.

Interpreted using the paper, the time point label stands for: newly diagnosed, previously untreated cHL patient sample. Using a Miltenyi CD4+ T cell isolation kit, CD4+ T cells were purified from thawed PBMCs through magnetic negative selection. To serve as a comparison group for the relapsed/refractory trial patients, PBMCs were sequenced from patients with newly diagnosed, previously untreated classical Hodgkin lymphoma. Peripheral blood was collected in 8 mL Vacutainer Cell Preparation Tubes, from which PBMCs were isolated by centrifugation and then cryopreserved. Purified CD4+ and CD8+ fractions were prepared only for cases with an additional available PBMC sample. Magnetically labelled cells were removed on LS columns in a quadroMACS separator, and the flow-through was retained as the purified fraction. Summary of the overall study and its limitations: Baseline TCR diversity was reported to be lower in newly diagnosed patients than in healthy donors and to be lower still in relapsed/refractory patients. The study covered only a single clinical trial cohort, and the causes of the repertoire differences, possibly disease activity or prior therapy, were still not defined.

This clonotype originated in a human donor with classical Hodgkin lymphoma. Sequenced sample: CD4+ T cells from blood. This chain is built from TRBV18 and TRBJ2-3; the D gene is not confidently resolved. The CDR3 region reads CASSPTSTDTQYF. Here is the DNA: TGTGCCAGCTCACCAACTAGCACAGATACGCAGTATTTT.